A selection of T cell receptor beta chains follows, all from one sample in a study of T cells after somatic rescue of genetic block. Data came from immunoSEQ multiplex PCR; TCRdb stores just in-frame clones and leaves some out. The sample has 60,000 to 90,000 clones, approximately 91% seen once. The sample was peripheral blood mononuclear cells (PBMCs). The receptor set was obtained from a man aged 25 to 45. CDR3s include the opening cysteine and the closing phenylalanine or tryptophan. D genes are given only for firm matches. Expanded clones get a size class; other rows say once, few or many, or leave the size out.

cdr3_nt cdr3_aa j_call clone_size v_call d_call
TGTGCCAGCAGTTTATCGCGGGGGCTTGAGCAGTTCTTC CASSLSRGLEQFF TRBJ2-1 NA TRBV27 NA
TGTGCCAGCAGCTTAGCAGGGTATATAGCGGGAGGGTCCTACGAGCAGTACTTC CASSLAGYIAGGSYEQYF TRBJ2-7 NA TRBV7-8 TRBD2
TGTGCCAGCATCGCCAACAGGGGGCTGGGCGAGCAGTACTTC CASIANRGLGEQYF TRBJ2-7 NA TRBV5-8 TRBD1
TGCGCCAGCAGCCAAGGGGGACAGGTAACGGGCGAGCAGTACTTC CASSQGGQVTGEQYF TRBJ2-7 NA TRBV4-1 TRBD1
TGTGCCAGCAGTTATCGGCATTCCTACGAGCAGTACTTC CASSYRHSYEQYF TRBJ2-7 NA TRBV28 NA
TGTGCCAGCAGCTATGACCCCCAAGAGACCCAGTACTTC CASSYDPQETQYF TRBJ2-5 NA TRBV7-2 NA
TGTGCCAGCAGCTCACAGGGTAGGGCAGATACGCAGTATTTT CASSSQGRADTQYF TRBJ2-3 NA TRBV7-2 NA
TGCGCCAGCAGCCCCTCACCGGGACACGGGCACTTC CASSPSPGHGHF TRBJ2-7 NA TRBV4-1 NA
TGTGCCAGCAGCCCCGGGCCAGTAGGTGGCTACACCTTC CASSPGPVGGYTF TRBJ1-2 NA TRBV7-9 NA
TGTGCCATCAGTGGGACTAGCGGGTTGCCCGACCTCTCGGCCTACGAGCAGTACTTC CAISGTSGLPDLSAYEQYF TRBJ2-7 NA TRBV10-3 TRBD2
TGTGCCAGCAGCTTAAGCGGGGGGGCCGGAGAGCAGTTCTTC CASSLSGGAGEQFF TRBJ2-1 NA TRBV11-1 TRBD2
TGTGCCAGCAGTTTAGCGAGACAGCGATCACCCCTCCACTTT CASSLARQRSPLHF TRBJ1-6 NA TRBV27 NA
TGTGCCAGCAGATTACAGGGGATCTATGGCTACACCTTC CASRLQGIYGYTF TRBJ1-2 once TRBV2 TRBD1
TGTGCCAGCAGTGTGGGACAGGGGGTTCAGCCCCAGCATTTT CASSVGQGVQPQHF TRBJ1-5 NA TRBV2 TRBD1